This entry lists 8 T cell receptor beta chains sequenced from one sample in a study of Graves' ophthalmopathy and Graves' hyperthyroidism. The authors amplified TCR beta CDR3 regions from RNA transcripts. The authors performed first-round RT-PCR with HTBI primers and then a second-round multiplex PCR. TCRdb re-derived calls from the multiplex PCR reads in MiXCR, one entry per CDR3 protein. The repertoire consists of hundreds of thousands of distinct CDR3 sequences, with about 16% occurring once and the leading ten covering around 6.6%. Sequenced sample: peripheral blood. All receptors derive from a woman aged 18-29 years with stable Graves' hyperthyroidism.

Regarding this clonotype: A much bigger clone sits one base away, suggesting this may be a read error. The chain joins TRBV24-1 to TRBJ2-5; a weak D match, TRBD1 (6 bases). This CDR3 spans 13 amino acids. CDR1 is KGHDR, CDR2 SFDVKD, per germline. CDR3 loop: CATKGQGSETKYF. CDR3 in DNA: TGTGCCACCAAGGGTCAGGGGTCAGAGACCAAGTACTTC.

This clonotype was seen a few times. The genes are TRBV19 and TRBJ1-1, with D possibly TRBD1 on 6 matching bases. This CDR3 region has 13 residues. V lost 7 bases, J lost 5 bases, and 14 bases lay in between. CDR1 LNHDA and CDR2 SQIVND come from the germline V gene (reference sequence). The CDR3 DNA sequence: TGTGCCAGTATCCCTTGGGGGCGGACTGAAGCTTTCTTT. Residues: CASIPWGRTEAFF. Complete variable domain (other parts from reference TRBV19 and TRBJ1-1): DGGITQSPKYLFRKEGQNVTLSCEQNLNHDAMYWYRQDPGQGLRLIYYSQIVNDFQKGDIAEGYSVSREKKESFPLTVTSAQKNPTAFYLCASIPWGRTEAFFGQGTRLTVV.

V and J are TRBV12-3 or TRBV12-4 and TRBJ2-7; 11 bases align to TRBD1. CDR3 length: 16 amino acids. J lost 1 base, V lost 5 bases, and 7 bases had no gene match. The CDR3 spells CASSLGQGASSYEQYF. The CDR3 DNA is TGTGCCAGCAGTCTCGGACAGGGGGCAAGTTCCTACGAGCAGTACTTC.

The CDR3 spells CASSYRGGTGFRGTEAFF. In DNA form, the CDR3 reads TGTGCCAGCAGTTACCGGGGCGGGACAGGGTTTCGTGGCACTGAAGCTTTCTTT. The J gene is TRBJ1-1, the V gene TRBV6-2 or TRBV6-3, with 9 bases aligning to TRBD1. This CDR3 has 18 residues. Germline V gene sequence: CDR1 MNHEY, CDR2 SVGEGT. With 2 bases clipped from V and 4 bases from J, the junction kept 14 bases outside the gene matches.

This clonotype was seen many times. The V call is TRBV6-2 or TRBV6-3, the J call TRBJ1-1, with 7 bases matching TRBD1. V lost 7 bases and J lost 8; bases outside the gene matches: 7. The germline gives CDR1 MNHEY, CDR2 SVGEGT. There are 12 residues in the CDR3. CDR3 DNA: TGTGCCAGCATGAGAACACAGGGGGAAGCTTTCTTT. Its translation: CASMRTQGEAFF.

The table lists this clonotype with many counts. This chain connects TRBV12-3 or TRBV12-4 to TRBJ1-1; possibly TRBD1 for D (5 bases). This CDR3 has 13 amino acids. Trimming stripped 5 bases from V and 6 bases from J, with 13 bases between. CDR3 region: CASSSRDAAEAFF. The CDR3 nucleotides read TGTGCCAGCAGTAGCCGGGACGCCGCTGAAGCTTTCTTT.

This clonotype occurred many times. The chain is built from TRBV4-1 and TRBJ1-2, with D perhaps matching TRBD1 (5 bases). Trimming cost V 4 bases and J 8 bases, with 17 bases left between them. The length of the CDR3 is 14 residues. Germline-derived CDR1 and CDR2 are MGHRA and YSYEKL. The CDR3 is CASSPMGRTKGYTF. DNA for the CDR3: TGCGCCAGCAGCCCCATGGGACGGACCAAGGGCTACACCTTC.

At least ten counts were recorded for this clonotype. CDR3 coding DNA: TGTGCCAGCAGTTACGAAGCGACAGGGGGGCACGGGGAGCTGTTTTTT. The encoded protein is CASSYEATGGHGELFF. The chain combines TRBV6-2 or TRBV6-3 with TRBJ2-2; 9 nucleotides match TRBD1. Germline CDR1 MNHEY, CDR2 SVGEGT. The CDR3 runs to 16 residues. V was pared by 2 bases and J by 7 bases, with 8 bases of the junction left unmatched.